These 18 T cell receptor beta chains originate from one sample sequenced in a study of T cells in Graves' hyperthyroidism and ophthalmopathy. Using RNA transcripts as the source, TCR beta CDR3 regions were amplified. A first-round RT-PCR of the TCR CDR3 used the HTBI primer set. Using its own MiXCR run on the multiplex PCR reads, TCRdb lists one record per CDR3 protein. The sample includes roughly 200,000 distinct CDR3 sequences, roughly 18% of them seen just once. Sequencing input: blood. Every receptor here comes from a man aged 35 to 55 with Graves' hyperthyroidism.

This clonotype was counted ten times or more. The chain carries TRBV7-3 and TRBJ2-2, with 10 bases aligning to TRBD2. Germline V gene data show CDR1 as SGHTA and CDR2 as FQGTGA. The V gene end was trimmed by 1 base and the J gene end by 4 bases; junction bases not matched to a gene: 6. The CDR3 totals 17 residues. CDR3 DNA: TGTGCCAGCAGCTTAAGCAGGACTAGCGGCACCACCGGGGAGCTGTTTTTT. This codes for CASSLSRTSGTTGELFF.

The V call is TRBV30, the J call TRBJ1-1; D uncertain. This CDR3 has 15 amino acids. V was cut by 0 bases and J by 1 base, with 12 bases left in between. Germline values: CDR1 GTSNPN, CDR2 SVGIG (reference sequence). The CDR3 DNA follows: TGTGCCTGGAGTGTAATCGGAAAGGGGAACACTGAAGCTTTCTTT. Protein sequence: CAWSVIGKGNTEAFF.

In DNA, the CDR3 is TGTGCCAGCAGCCGACTAGCGGGGGGGCAATATGAGCAGTTCTTC. Its protein is CASSRLAGGQYEQFF. The chain is built from TRBV7-3 and TRBJ2-1, with 14 positions matching TRBD2. V shed 5 bases, J shed 8 bases, and the junction held 5 bases outside the gene matches. The CDR3 runs 15 residues. Germline V CDR1 and CDR2: SGHTA, FQGTGA.

In this sample, this clonotype turned up many times. This chain connects TRBV7-2 to TRBJ2-3; 15 nucleotides match TRBD2. From germline, CDR1 is SGHTA and CDR2 FQGNSA. This CDR3 has 16 amino acids. After removal of 3 bases from V and 5 bases from J, the junction contained 3 bases not matched to a gene. CDR3 residues: CASSFLGLAGGDTQYF. The CDR3, as DNA: TGTGCCAGCAGCTTTTTGGGACTAGCGGGGGGAGATACGCAGTATTTT.

This clonotype was counted ten times or more. V and J are TRBV30 and TRBJ2-1; D gene uncertain. Germline V gene lookup returns CDR1 GTSNPN and CDR2 SVGIG (reference sequence). Trimming took 2 bases from V and 0 from J, leaving 5 bases between them. CDR3 size: 13 residues. The CDR3 spells CAWSLRSYNEQFF. The CDR3 DNA sequence: TGTGCCTGGAGTCTGCGCTCCTACAATGAGCAGTTCTTC.

The V gene is TRBV20-1, the J gene TRBJ2-1; TRBD2 agrees at 10 bases. The CDR3 has 17 residues. The trim removed 4 bases at V and 1 base at J, leaving 10 bases unmatched. Germline CDR1 is DFQATT and CDR2 is SNEGSKA (reference sequence). The CDR3 coding sequence is TGCAGTGCTACCACCCTTCTAGCGGGAGAGTCCTACAATGAGCAGTTCTTC. Translation gives CSATTLLAGESYNEQFF.

This clonotype was detected a few times. This may arise from a read error, as a much more abundant clone is one base away. This chain connects TRBV2 to TRBJ1-1, with a tentative D call TRBD1 (5 bases). This CDR3 comprises 13 residues. Germline loops: CDR1 SNHLY, CDR2 FYNNEI. Written as DNA, the CDR3 is TGTGCCAGCAGTGAAGAGGGGAACACTGAAGCTTCCTTT. Residues: CASSEEGNTEASF.

The rearrangement uses TRBV6-1 and TRBJ1-5; a weak D match, TRBD1 (5 bases). The germline CDR1 and CDR2 sequences are MNHNS and SASEGT. There are 14 residues in the CDR3. The ends were cut back, 3 bases at V and 5 bases at J, with 11 bases in the middle. The CDR3 reads CASSDAGPHQPQHF. The CDR3 region has the DNA TGTGCCAGCAGTGATGCGGGGCCCCATCAGCCCCAGCATTTT.

This clonotype was seen repeatedly, ten times or more. The chain links TRBV4-3 to TRBJ2-5; TRBD1 aligns across 9 bases. Germline values: CDR1 LGHNA, CDR2 YSLEER. The J segment lost 4 bases and the V segment lost 4 bases, leaving 7 bases of the junction unmatched. The CDR3 has 15 residues. The DNA of the CDR3 is TGCGCCAGCAGCCCGTTCGACAGGGGGACAGAGACCCAGTACTTC. Amino acids: CASSPFDRGTETQYF.

There are many counts of this clonotype. This sequence joins TRBV30 and TRBJ1-2, with D possibly TRBD1 on 5 matching bases. This CDR3 has 11 amino acids. Germline V lookup: CDR1 GTSNPN, CDR2 SVGIG (reference sequence). V was shortened by 1 base and J by 5 bases, with 5 bases between the two germline ends. CDR3 nucleotide sequence: TGTGCCTGGAGTGAGGGGTATGGCTACACCTTC. Translated: CAWSEGYGYTF. The complete variable domain, with remaining parts taken from reference TRBV30 and TRBJ1-2, reads SQTIHQWPATLVQPVGSPLSLECTVEGTSNPNLYWYRQAAGRGLQLLFYSVGIGQISSEVPQNLSASRPQDRQFILSSKKLLLSDSGFYLCAWSEGYGYTFGSGTRLTVV.

The rearrangement joins TRBV6-1 to TRBJ2-1; D perhaps matches TRBD1 (5 bases). V gave up 3 bases and J gave up 5 bases, with 17 bases separating them. The CDR3 spans 16 residues. Germline CDR1 reads MNHNS; CDR2 reads SASEGT. CDR3 nucleotides: TGTGCCAGCAGTGAGGGGTGGCCAGGGTTAGACAATGAGCAGTTCTTC. This sequence encodes CASSEGWPGLDNEQFF.

This clonotype was recorded a few times. This sequence joins TRBV19 and TRBJ1-6; TRBD1 agrees at 7 bases. CDR3 length equals 15 residues. Germline CDR1 reads LNHDA; CDR2 reads SQIVND (reference sequence). Trimming took 5 bases from V and 0 from J; bases not matched to a gene: 1. DNA for the CDR3: TGTGCCAGTAGTGGGACAGCCTCCTATAATTCACCCCTCCACTTT. Amino acids: CASSGTASYNSPLHF.

The sample holds many counts of this clonotype. This sequence joins TRBV30 and TRBJ2-7; perhaps TRBD1 as D (5 bases). Looked up from germline, CDR1 is GTSNPN and CDR2 is SVGIG (reference sequence). Between the trimmed V and J ends, which lost 2 bases and 4 bases, there was a span of 12 bases. This CDR3 region has 13 residues. CDR3 residues: CAWSRGRAYEQYF. CDR3 in DNA: TGTGCCTGGAGTAGAGGCAGGGCGTACGAGCAGTACTTC.

This clonotype has just a few counts. The chain uses TRBV5-6 and TRBJ2-5; D uncertain. Germline V CDR1 and CDR2: SGHDT, YYEEEE. The V end lost 0 bases, the J end lost 5 bases, and 8 bases lay between the germline ends. The CDR3 is 13 residues long. The CDR3 nucleotides are TGTGCCAGCAGCTTGGGGGGTCCGGAGACCCAGTACTTC. Protein sequence: CASSLGGPETQYF.

CDR3 DNA sequence: TGCGCCAGCAGCTTGACCGAGGGGACCGGGGAGCTGTTTTTT. It encodes CASSLTEGTGELFF. The chain couples TRBV5-1 to TRBJ2-2; either TRBD1 or TRBD2 may fit D (5 bases each). The germline V gene encodes CDR1 SGHRS and CDR2 YFSETQ. V was pared by 1 base and J by 5 bases, with 9 bases between. The CDR3 runs to 14 residues.

The chain carries TRBV20-1 and TRBJ2-1; TRBD2 matches 7 bases. The CDR3 extends over 13 amino acids. The V segment lost 3 bases and the J segment 4 bases; nucleotides outside the gene matches: 3. Germline V gene lookup returns CDR1 DFQATT and CDR2 SNEGSKA (reference sequence). The CDR3 here is CSARAGEYNEQFF. In nucleotides, the CDR3 is TGCAGTGCTAGGGCGGGGGAGTACAATGAGCAGTTCTTC.

This clonotype was recorded at least ten times. This rearrangement joins TRBV6-6 to TRBJ1-1; D gene unclear. This CDR3 contains 15 residues. From germline, CDR1 is MNHNY and CDR2 SVGAGI (reference sequence). V was shortened by 0 bases and J by 0 bases, with 8 bases between the two germline ends. CDR3 sequence reads: CASSYSNSLNTEAFF. The DNA for the CDR3 is TGTGCCAGCAGTTACTCGAACAGCCTGAACACTGAAGCTTTCTTT.

This clonotype was observed many times. This chain links TRBV5-1 with TRBJ2-7, with 10 positions matching TRBD1. Unmatched junction bases numbered 4, after V lost 2 bases and J lost 2 bases. Per germline, CDR1 SGHRS and CDR2 YFSETQ. The CDR3 spans 15 residues. CDR3: CASSLGQGVTYEQYF. The CDR3 nucleotides are TGCGCCAGCAGCTTAGGACAGGGGGTCACCTACGAGCAGTACTTC.